This T cell receptor (beta chain) derives from a study of blood T cell repertoires in COVID-19. Across the whole study: T cells, B-cell-depleted T cells, or PBMCs provided the cDNA or gDNA that served as material.

Method: immunoSEQ multiplex PCR; TCRdb's copy keeps in-frame clones and lacks some. The repertoire holds approximately 220,000 clones, with under 90% as singletons. Participant reports of clinical history set cohort assignment. In the 2 weeks before study entry, exposed participants met a COVID-19 case, which was PCR-confirmed or clinician-diagnosed. The material sequenced was PBMCs or T cells enriched from blood (not recorded which). The clonotype was recovered from a middle-aged woman who had been exposed to COVID-19.

CDR3 DNA sequence: TGTGCCAGCAGTCGGCAGGGGGATGAAAAACTGTTTTTT. It translates to CASSRQGDEKLFF. The rearrangement links TRBV27 to TRBJ1-4; 7 bases agree with TRBD1. Germline V gene lookup returns CDR1 MNHEY and CDR2 SMNVEV (reference sequence). V trimming: 5 bases; J trimming: 6 bases; junction bases outside the gene matches: 3. This CDR3 contains 13 residues.